The T cell receptor beta chain under discussion was sequenced for a study of T cells after yellow fever vaccination. Study-level points and caveats: The booster saw the reappearance of most primary-vaccination clones (approximately 96% CD4, 80% to 90% CD8). CD4 and CD8 compartments shared a small share of clonotypes. FACS-sorted repertoires could harbor abundant contaminating bulk-population clonotypes.

The TCR cDNA carried a universal primer site and UMIs from 5'RACE template switching. TCRdb used MiXCR to reprocess the 5' RACE reads, holding one entry per CDR3 protein. This table has 100,000 to 150,000 distinct CDR3 sequences, 6% to 8% appearing once. As concerns this clonotype: Its antigen is as yet unknown. A much larger clone sits a single nucleotide away, making a read error possible.

The input for sequencing was CD4+ T cells sorted from PBMCs, taken around 10 days after the first yellow fever vaccination. This TCR was sampled from a man younger than 35 who received the YFV17D yellow fever vaccine.

CDR3 DNA: TGCAGCGTTAACAAGGATTTGAACACTGAAGCTTTCTTT. It translates to CSVNKDLNTEAFF. V gene TRBV29-1 combines with J gene TRBJ1-1; D is uncertain. The CDR3 consists of 13 residues. Deletions cut 5 bases from V and 0 bases from J, with 10 bases between. The germline V gene has CDR1 SQVTM and CDR2 ANQGSEA.